The 20 T cell receptor beta chains in this list originate from one sample, sequenced in a study of T cells after yellow fever vaccination. TCRdb passed the 5' RACE reads through MiXCR, listing each CDR3 protein once. The sample records a few hundred thousand distinct CDR3 sequences, more than 9% being singletons. This specimen consisted of PBMCs, obtained on the day of the first yellow fever vaccination. The receptors originated from a man younger than 30 who received the YFV17D yellow fever vaccine.

This clonotype came up a few times. The chain couples TRBV2 to TRBJ2-1, with D perhaps TRBD1 (6 bases). CDR3 length equals 15 residues. With 4 bases removed from V and 3 bases from J, the gap between germline ends came to 13 bases. Germline lookup yields CDR1 SNHLY and CDR2 FYNNEI. In nucleotides, the CDR3 is TGTGCCAGCAGTGCGGCAGGGGCGGTCTACAATGAGCAGTTCTTC. Encoded protein: CASSAAGAVYNEQFF.

This clonotype was seen only a few times. The chain combines TRBV18 with TRBJ2-2; D is uncertain. From germline, CDR1 is KGHSH and CDR2 LQKENI. This CDR3 comprises 16 residues. V lost 2 bases, J lost 7 bases, and 17 bases lay in between. In DNA, the CDR3 is TGTGCCAGCTCACCAAAGACGGGCCTGGGATTCGGGGAGCTGTTTTTT. Protein sequence: CASSPKTGLGFGELFF. Complete variable domain (other parts from reference TRBV18 and TRBJ2-2): NAGVMQNPRHLVRRRGQEARLRCSPMKGHSHVYWYRQLPEEGLKFMVYLQKENIIDESGMPKERFSAEFPKEGPSILRIQQVVRGDSAAYFCASSPKTGLGFGELFFGEGSRLTVL.

This clonotype was seen only a few times. This chain connects TRBV4-3 to TRBJ1-4; the D is unclear. In germline, CDR1 is LGHNA, CDR2 YSLEER. Trimming pared 0 bases from V and 0 bases from J, leaving 8 bases between. The length of the CDR3 is 16 residues. DNA of the CDR3: TGCGCCAGCAGCCAAGAACAGCCGGCAACTAATGAAAAACTGTTTTTT. It yields the protein CASSQEQPATNEKLFF.

Only a few counts were recorded for this clonotype. The CDR3 DNA follows: TGTGCCTGGAGTCCCCCGTGGGGGGCGCGGGGCACAGATACGCAGTATTTT. Amino acid sequence: CAWSPPWGARGTDTQYF. V gene TRBV30 combines with J gene TRBJ2-3; D may be TRBD1 or TRBD2 (6 bases each). Deletions cut 2 bases from V and 1 base from J, with 19 bases between. The CDR3 has 17 amino acids. The V gene's germline CDR1 is GTSNPN and CDR2 SVGIG (reference sequence).

The CDR3 bases are TGTGCCAGCAGTTACTCATCCGGGACAGGGACCTACGAGCAGTACTTC. Translation gives CASSYSSGTGTYEQYF. The chain couples TRBV6-5 to TRBJ2-7; 9 nucleotides agree with TRBD1. Per the germline V gene, CDR1 is MNHEY and CDR2 is SVGAGI. The CDR3 spans 16 residues. V lost 0 bases and J lost 2; bases outside the gene matches: 5.

The chain combines TRBV6-6 with TRBJ1-6; a weak D match, TRBD1 (6 bases). The CDR3 is 12 residues long. The germline V and J ends were trimmed by 0 bases and 19 bases, with 13 bases remaining between them. Germline CDR1 and CDR2: MNHNY and SVGAGI (reference sequence). CDR3 amino acids: CASSYSARGGHF. The CDR3 region has the DNA TGTGCCAGCAGTTACTCGGCCAGGGGCGGACACTTT.

The J gene is TRBJ2-1, the V gene TRBV10-3; D might be TRBD1 (5 bases). CDR3 length: 15 residues. CDR1 and CDR2 from the germline V gene are ENHRY and SYGVKD. V dropped 4 bases and J dropped 7 bases, with 17 bases sitting between them. CDR3 nucleotide sequence: TGTGCCATCAGTGGGGGCCAAGCCGAAGGGAATGAGCAGTTCTTC. Translating it yields CAISGGQAEGNEQFF.

CDR3 in DNA: TGCAGTGCTATCAAGAACCCCAATCAGCCCCAGCATTTT. This sequence encodes CSAIKNPNQPQHF. This chain uses TRBV20-1 with TRBJ1-5, with D hard to call. Per germline, CDR1 DFQATT and CDR2 SNEGSKA (reference sequence). This CDR3 is 13 amino acids long. V was trimmed by 4 bases and J by 3 bases, leaving 10 bases between them.

This chain connects TRBV7-2 to TRBJ2-1; D may be TRBD2 (6 bases). In germline, CDR1 is SGHTA, CDR2 FQGNSA. The V end lost 8 bases, the J end lost 10 bases, and 21 bases lay between the germline ends. This CDR3 has 14 amino acids. The CDR3 DNA reads TGTGCCAGCCCCTTACTAGGAGGAGGGGTAGAGCAGTTCTTC. Residues: CASPLLGGGVEQFF.

DNA of the CDR3: TGCGCCAGCAGGGCTGGATACGAAGCTTTCTTT. This sequence encodes CASRAGYEAFF. The chain combines TRBV5-1 with TRBJ1-1; D is ambiguous. Germline V gene sequence: CDR1 SGHRS, CDR2 YFSETQ. The CDR3 totals 11 residues. The V end lost 5 bases, the J end lost 8 bases, and 10 bases lay between the germline ends.

This clonotype was seen ten or more times. The CDR3 loop is CATSDPRRGGGNIQYF. CDR3 nucleotide sequence: TGTGCCACCAGTGATCCCCGGCGGGGGGGAGGAAACATTCAGTACTTC. The chain couples TRBV24-1 to TRBJ2-4; 9 nucleotides agree with TRBD2. J was trimmed by 6 bases and V by 3 bases; bases with no gene match: 8. Germline CDR1 KGHDR, CDR2 SFDVKD. This CDR3 contains 16 residues.

This chain joins TRBV5-1 and TRBJ1-5; possibly TRBD1 for D (5 bases). The germline CDR1 and CDR2 sequences are SGHRS and YFSETQ. The CDR3 extends over 15 amino acids. Trimming took off 0 bases at V and 3 bases at J, with 10 bases between the two ends. DNA for the CDR3: TGCGCCAGCAGCTTGGGGGGGGAATTCAATCAGCCCCAGCATTTT. As protein: CASSLGGEFNQPQHF.

This clonotype was observed many times. The chain is built from TRBV12-3 or TRBV12-4 and TRBJ1-6; TRBD1 matches at 7 bases. J was trimmed by 7 bases and V by 3 bases; bases with no gene match: 3. The CDR3 has 14 residues. DNA for the CDR3: TGTGCCAGCAGTTTGGTACAGGGGAATTCACCCCTCCACTTT. Translated, it gives CASSLVQGNSPLHF.

The CDR3 protein is CASSFRLARQETQYF. DNA of the CDR3: TGTGCCAGCAGCTTCCGACTAGCGCGGCAAGAGACCCAGTACTTC. The genes are TRBV7-2 and TRBJ2-5; TRBD2 agrees at 8 bases. The germline V gene has CDR1 SGHTA and CDR2 FQGNSA. The V gene end was trimmed by 3 bases and the J gene end by 2 bases; junction bases not matched to a gene: 5. The CDR3 extends over 15 amino acids.

The V and J genes are TRBV20-1 and TRBJ2-5; 12 bases fit TRBD2. V shed 3 bases and J 4 bases; nucleotides not matched to a gene: 15. There are 18 residues in the CDR3. CDR1 is DFQATT, CDR2 SNEGSKA, per germline (reference sequence). This CDR3 reads CSARRLAGAPVGGETQYF. Here the CDR3 DNA reads TGCAGTGCTAGGAGACTAGCGGGGGCCCCTGTCGGCGGAGAGACCCAGTACTTC.

This sequence joins TRBV7-8 and TRBJ1-5; D might be TRBD1 (5 bases). CDR1 is SGHVS and CDR2 is FQNEAQ in the germline V gene. The CDR3 has 15 residues. Trimming took 4 bases from V and 0 from J, leaving 10 bases between them. CDR3 amino acids: CASSSTQGSNQPQHF. For the CDR3, the DNA is TGTGCCAGCAGCTCCACTCAGGGTAGCAATCAGCCCCAGCATTTT. Full variable domain (remainder filled in from reference TRBV7-8 and TRBJ1-5): GAGVSQSPRYKVAKRGQDVALRCDPISGHVSLFWYQQALGQGPEFLTYFQNEAQLDKSGLPSDRFFAERPEGSVSTLKIQRTQQEDSAVYLCASSSTQGSNQPQHFGDGTRLSIL.

This chain joins TRBV5-1 and TRBJ2-1; possible D gene TRBD2, 5 bases. V was pared by 2 bases and J by 0 bases, with 9 bases between. This CDR3 is 15 amino acids long. CDR1 is SGHRS, CDR2 YFSETQ, per germline. The CDR3 sequence: CASSFLGSSYNEQFF. The CDR3 DNA follows: TGCGCCAGCAGCTTTTTGGGGAGCTCCTACAATGAGCAGTTCTTC. Supplemented by reference TRBV5-1 and TRBJ2-1, the full variable domain reads KAGVTQTPRYLIKTRGQQVTLSCSPISGHRSVSWYQQTPGQGLQFLFEYFSETQRNKGNFPGRFSGRQFSNSRSEMNVSTLELGDSALYLCASSFLGSSYNEQFFGPGTRLTVL.

The table lists this clonotype with a few counts. V usage is TRBV2 and J usage is TRBJ1-1; D gene ambiguous. The CDR3 contains 15 residues. V lost 7 bases, J lost 1 base, and 16 bases lay in between. Germline-derived CDR1 and CDR2 are SNHLY and FYNNEI. CDR3 bases: TGTGCCAGCAAGAGGTTATTTTTGGGGAACACTGAAGCTTTCTTT. Translation gives CASKRLFLGNTEAFF.

This clonotype was counted at least ten times. The V and J genes are TRBV6-5 and TRBJ2-7; no clear D. This CDR3 is 15 amino acids long. V was clipped by 0 bases and J by 6 bases, with 15 bases between them. Per the germline V gene, CDR1 is MNHEY and CDR2 is SVGAGI. This CDR3 is CASSYSIEGLSEQYV. CDR3 DNA: TGTGCCAGCAGTTACTCGATTGAAGGTCTCTCCGAGCAGTACGTC.

There are many counts of this clonotype. The chain recombines TRBV5-6 with TRBJ2-5; maybe TRBD2 (6 bases). The V end lost 0 bases, the J end lost 5 bases, and 11 bases lay between the germline ends. Germline V lookup: CDR1 SGHDT, CDR2 YYEEEE. The CDR3 sequence is 14 residues long. The CDR3 sequence: CASSLARGRETQYF. In nucleotides, the CDR3 is TGTGCCAGCAGCTTGGCCCGAGGGAGGGAGACCCAGTACTTC.